Listed here are 25 T cell receptor beta chains from one sample, sequenced in a study of blood T cell repertoires in COVID-19. This table comes from immunoSEQ multiplex PCR, and its TCRdb copy is limited to in-frame clones, with some not included. The repertoire holds roughly 200,000 clones, with about 81% as singletons. The sample taken for sequencing was PBMCs or T cells enriched from blood (not recorded which). These receptor sequences come from a man in his forties who had recovered from COVID-19.

V is TRBV30 and J is TRBJ1-5; D unresolved. Germline loops: CDR1 GTSNPN, CDR2 SVGIG (reference sequence). The CDR3 has 13 amino acids. Trimming left V 2 bases short and J 4 bases short, with 9 bases between. CDR3 loop: CAWSSDLNQPQHF. CDR3 nucleotide sequence: TGTGCCTGGAGTAGCGACCTGAATCAGCCCCAGCATTTT. The variable domain in full, with the rest retrieved from reference TRBV30 and TRBJ1-5, is SQTIHQWPATLVQPVGSPLSLECTVEGTSNPNLYWYRQAAGRGLQLLFYSVGIGQISSEVPQNLSASRPQDRQFILSSKKLLLSDSGFYLCAWSSDLNQPQHFGDGTRLSIL.

This clone was detected only a few times. CDR3 DNA sequence: TGTGCCAGTACGATTTGGACTAGCGGGAGGCGAAATGAGCAGTTCTTC. Amino acid sequence: CASTIWTSGRRNEQFF. V and J are TRBV19 and TRBJ2-1, with 14 nucleotides matching TRBD2. V lost 7 bases and J lost 7; bases outside the gene matches: 9. CDR1 is LNHDA, CDR2 SQIVND, per germline (reference sequence). CDR3 length: 16 amino acids.

V is TRBV9 and J is TRBJ2-7, with 8 bases aligning to TRBD2. The V gene end was trimmed by 3 bases and the J gene end by 2 bases; junction bases not matched to a gene: 1. Germline values: CDR1 SGDLS, CDR2 YYNGEE. The CDR3 extends over 13 amino acids. Written as DNA, the CDR3 is TGTGCCAGCAGCGGGGGACTAGCCTACGAGCAGTACTTC. Translation: CASSGGLAYEQYF.

The rearrangement joins TRBV5-1 to TRBJ2-5; tentative D call: TRBD2 (6 bases). The V end lost 4 bases, the J end lost 3 bases, and 13 bases lay between the germline ends. This CDR3 spans 14 amino acids. Germline V gene sequence: CDR1 SGHRS, CDR2 YFSETQ. The CDR3 DNA follows: TGCGCCAGCAGCCAGGGACGGACTAAAGAGACCCAGTACTTC. Translating it yields CASSQGRTKETQYF. Looking up the rest from reference TRBV5-1 and TRBJ2-5 gives the full variable domain: KAGVTQTPRYLIKTRGQQVTLSCSPISGHRSVSWYQQTPGQGLQFLFEYFSETQRNKGNFPGRFSGRQFSNSRSEMNVSTLELGDSALYLCASSQGRTKETQYFGPGTRLLVL.

This clone showed up just once. The chain is built from TRBV9 and TRBJ2-5, with 11 bases identical to TRBD1. Germline-derived CDR1 and CDR2 are SGDLS and YYNGEE. This CDR3 comprises 14 residues. Germline trimming cut 2 bases from V and 9 bases from J; bases unmatched to any gene: 6. CDR3 nucleotides: TGTGCCAGCAGCGTTGGACAGGGGGCGACTCCCCAGTACTTC. Protein sequence: CASSVGQGATPQYF.

The V and J genes are TRBV5-6 and TRBJ1-2; 7 bases align to TRBD1. This CDR3 has 15 residues. Germline V gene data show CDR1 as SGHDT and CDR2 as YYEEEE. V was pared by 4 bases and J by 4 bases, with 10 bases of the junction left unmatched. CDR3 in amino acids: CASSLGTVASYGYTF. CDR3 coding DNA: TGTGCCAGCAGCCTTGGGACAGTCGCGTCCTATGGCTACACCTTC.

The chain couples TRBV5-1 to TRBJ1-3; possible D gene TRBD1, 5 bases. Trimming took off 4 bases at V and 1 base at J, with 12 bases between the two ends. This CDR3 region has 15 residues. The germline CDR1 and CDR2 sequences are SGHRS and YFSETQ. This CDR3 reads CASSTDSLSGNTIYF. CDR3 nucleotides: TGCGCCAGCAGCACCGACAGCCTTTCTGGAAACACCATATATTTT. The whole variable domain, filled in from reference TRBV5-1 and TRBJ1-3, reads KAGVTQTPRYLIKTRGQQVTLSCSPISGHRSVSWYQQTPGQGLQFLFEYFSETQRNKGNFPGRFSGRQFSNSRSEMNVSTLELGDSALYLCASSTDSLSGNTIYFGEGSWLTVV.

The chain uses TRBV18 and TRBJ2-3; TRBD2 is a possible D gene (6 bases). Trimming removed 5 bases at V and 0 bases at J, with 18 bases between. Looked up from germline, CDR1 is KGHSH and CDR2 is LQKENI. The CDR3 has 17 residues. The CDR3 nucleotides read TGTGCCAGCTCAGCGGGACTCGCCCCTCCGAGCACAGATACGCAGTATTTT. This codes for CASSAGLAPPSTDTQYF.

In this sample, this clone turned up many times. As DNA, the CDR3 is TGCGCCAGCAGCCCCCAGGGACAAGAGACCCAGTACTTC. As protein: CASSPQGQETQYF. This chain uses TRBV4-1 with TRBJ2-5; TRBD1 is a possible D gene (5 bases). Germline V gives CDR1 MGHRA, CDR2 YSYEKL. Deletions cut 4 bases from V and 2 bases from J, with 8 bases between. The CDR3 extends over 13 amino acids.

This clone was found once. The chain couples TRBV5-1 to TRBJ1-5, with TRBD1 identical over 7 bases. Germline trimming cut 4 bases from V and 4 bases from J; bases unmatched to any gene: 5. Germline CDR1 reads SGHRS; CDR2 reads YFSETQ. The CDR3 is 14 residues long. As DNA, the CDR3 is TGCGCCAGCAGCACCGGGACAGCAAATCAGCCCCAGCATTTT. This codes for CASSTGTANQPQHF.

CDR3 in DNA: TGTGCCAGCAGCGTCGCACTGAACACCGGGGAGCTGTTTTTT. Translated, it gives CASSVALNTGELFF. The chain couples TRBV9 to TRBJ2-2; D gene unclear. The CDR3 extends over 14 amino acids. With 2 bases removed from V and 1 base from J, the gap between germline ends came to 6 bases. Germline CDR1 is SGDLS and CDR2 is YYNGEE.

V is TRBV5-4 and J is TRBJ2-5; TRBD2 agrees at 9 bases. Trimming took 0 bases from V and 2 from J; bases not matched to a gene: 5. Per the germline V gene, CDR1 is SGHNT and CDR2 is YYREEE (reference sequence). This CDR3 is 16 amino acids long. The CDR3: CASSLAVTSGQETQYF. In nucleotides, the CDR3 is TGTGCCAGCAGCTTGGCCGTTACTAGCGGGCAAGAGACCCAGTACTTC.

The chain has TRBV19 and TRBJ1-1; D may be TRBD1 (6 bases). Trimming removed 3 bases from V and 8 bases from J, with 16 bases in between. The length of the CDR3 is 14 residues. CDR1 and CDR2 from the germline V gene are LNHDA and SQIVND (reference sequence). The CDR3 region is CASSILGQSPEAFF. The CDR3 nucleotides read TGTGCCAGTAGTATCCTGGGACAATCCCCGGAAGCTTTCTTT.

For this clone: The junction departs from the called germline gene at one end, perhaps through a read error. The chain joins TRBV9 to TRBJ2-1, with TRBD2 matching over 11 bases. Germline values: CDR1 SGDLS, CDR2 YYNGEE. CDR3 size: 15 residues. The CDR3 DNA reads as TGTGCCAGCACCGTAGCGGGGGGGCCGCTGGATGAGCAGTTCTTC. Residues: CASTVAGGPLDEQFF.

The J gene is TRBJ1-3, the V gene TRBV30; unclear D gene. In germline, CDR1 is GTSNPN, CDR2 SVGIG (reference sequence). The CDR3 loop spans 12 amino acids. V was trimmed by 3 bases and J by 4 bases, leaving 7 bases between them. The CDR3 loop is CAWSPGGNTIYF. The DNA of the CDR3 is TGTGCCTGGAGCCCGGGAGGAAACACCATATATTTT.

This chain links TRBV11-2 with TRBJ2-7, with D unresolved. V was trimmed by 5 bases and J by 3 bases, leaving 8 bases between them. The CDR3 spans 12 residues. From germline, CDR1 is SGHAT and CDR2 FQNNGV. The CDR3 DNA reads as TGTGCCAGCAGCGTCGGTGGCTACGAGCAGTACTTC. It codes for CASSVGGYEQYF.

The chain is built from TRBV19 and TRBJ2-1; the match to TRBD1 covers 9 bases. The CDR3 loop spans 19 amino acids. Germline loops: CDR1 LNHDA, CDR2 SQIVND (reference sequence). Trimming at V came to 2 bases and at J to 1 base, leaving 12 bases not matched to a gene. The CDR3 reads CASSIKLGTGFGSYNEQFF. The CDR3 nucleotides read TGTGCCAGTAGTATAAAGCTTGGGACAGGGTTTGGGTCCTACAATGAGCAGTTCTTC. The entire variable domain, with the rest obtained from reference TRBV19 and TRBJ2-1, is as follows: DGGITQSPKYLFRKEGQNVTLSCEQNLNHDAMYWYRQDPGQGLRLIYYSQIVNDFQKGDIAEGYSVSREKKESFPLTVTSAQKNPTAFYLCASSIKLGTGFGSYNEQFFGPGTRLTVL.

This chain connects TRBV4-1 to TRBJ2-7; D not certain. CDR3 length: 13 residues. V was shortened by 5 bases and J by 0 bases, with 8 bases between the two germline ends. Germline V lookup: CDR1 MGHRA, CDR2 YSYEKL. Here the CDR3 DNA reads TGCGCCAGCAGCGGCGGAAACTCCTACGAGCAGTACTTC. Translating gives CASSGGNSYEQYF.

The J gene is TRBJ2-3, the V gene TRBV7-9; 9 bases are a match to TRBD1. Germline V gives CDR1 SEHNR, CDR2 FQNEAQ (reference sequence). The CDR3 is made up of 16 amino acids. Trimming took 6 bases from V and 1 from J; bases not matched to a gene: 8. The CDR3 reads CASRSGRTGGTDTQYF. CDR3 coding DNA: TGTGCCAGCAGGTCAGGCCGGACAGGGGGCACAGATACGCAGTATTTT.

The CDR3 DNA reads TGTGCCAGCAGCTTCCAGCAGGGGGCCCACGAGCAGTACTTC. Residues: CASSFQQGAHEQYF. The chain links TRBV7-9 to TRBJ2-7; TRBD1 agrees at 8 bases. The CDR3 has 14 residues. Unmatched junction bases numbered 6, after V lost 3 bases and J lost 5 bases. The V gene's germline CDR1 is SEHNR and CDR2 FQNEAQ (reference sequence).

This clone has a handful of counts. The gene calls are TRBV11-2 and TRBJ2-3, with 7 bases that match TRBD2. CDR1 is SGHAT and CDR2 is FQNNGV in the germline V gene. The CDR3 consists of 16 residues. V was clipped by 0 bases and J by 0 bases; unmatched bases: 3. The CDR3: CASSLDLGGSTDTQYF. CDR3 DNA sequence: TGTGCCAGCAGCTTAGATCTGGGAGGGAGCACAGATACGCAGTATTTT.

This chain uses TRBV10-3 with TRBJ2-7; D might be TRBD2 (6 bases). Trimming took off 11 bases at V and 7 bases at J, with 15 bases between the two ends. The CDR3 runs to 11 residues. CDR1 is ENHRY, CDR2 SYGVKD, per germline. Written as DNA, the CDR3 is TGTGCCCCGGGGAGCGGGTGGGAGCAGTACTTC. The encoded protein is CAPGSGWEQYF.

The V gene is TRBV24-1, the J gene TRBJ1-2; D is possibly TRBD1 (5 bases). CDR1 and CDR2 (germline): KGHDR, SFDVKD. The CDR3 is 14 residues long. Trimming took 1 base from V and 6 from J, leaving 11 bases between them. CDR3 nucleotides: TGTGCCACCAGTGATTTTTTAGGGGTGCATGGCTACACCTTC. Protein: CATSDFLGVHGYTF.

This clone was observed once. J is TRBJ2-7 and V is TRBV15; no clear D. Between the trimmed V and J ends, which lost 0 bases and 0 bases, there was a span of 9 bases. The CDR3 has 15 residues. The germline V gene has CDR1 LNHNV and CDR2 YYDKDF (reference sequence). The CDR3 reads CATSRDLGLSYEQYF. The CDR3 bases are TGTGCCACCAGCAGAGATCTGGGCCTCTCCTACGAGCAGTACTTC.

Worth noting for this clone: Other DNA sequences of this sample code for an identical CDR3. V is TRBV15 and J is TRBJ2-1; no firm D call. The CDR3 loop spans 13 amino acids. Germline values: CDR1 LNHNV, CDR2 YYDKDF (reference sequence). Trimming removed 1 base at V and 8 bases at J, with 9 bases between. The CDR3 region is CATSRVPSHEQFF. The CDR3 DNA is TGTGCCACCAGCAGAGTCCCTAGTCATGAGCAGTTCTTC. Complete variable domain (other parts from reference TRBV15 and TRBJ2-1): DAMVIQNPRYQVTQFGKPVTLSCSQTLNHNVMYWYQQKSSQAPKLLFHYYDKDFNNEADTPDNFQSRRPNTSFCFLDIRSPGLGDTAMYLCATSRVPSHEQFFGPGTRLTVL.